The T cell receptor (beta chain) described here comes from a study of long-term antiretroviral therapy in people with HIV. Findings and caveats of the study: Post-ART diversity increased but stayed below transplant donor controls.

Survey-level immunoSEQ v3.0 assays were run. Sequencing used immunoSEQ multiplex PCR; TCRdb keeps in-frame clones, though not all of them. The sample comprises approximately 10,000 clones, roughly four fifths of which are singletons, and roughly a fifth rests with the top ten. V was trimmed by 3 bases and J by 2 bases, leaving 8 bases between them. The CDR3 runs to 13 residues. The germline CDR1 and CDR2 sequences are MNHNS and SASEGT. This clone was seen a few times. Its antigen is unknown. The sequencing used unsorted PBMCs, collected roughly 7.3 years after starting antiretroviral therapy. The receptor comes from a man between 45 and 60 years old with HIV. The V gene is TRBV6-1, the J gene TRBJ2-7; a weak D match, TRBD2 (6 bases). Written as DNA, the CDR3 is TGTGCCAGCAGTGAGGGCGGGACCTACGAGCAGTACTTC. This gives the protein CASSEGGTYEQYF.